The source of this TCR beta chain is a study of blood T cell repertoires in COVID-19. Study-wide context: T cells, B-cell-depleted T cells, or PBMCs supplied cDNA or gDNA.

Germline V gene sequence: CDR1 DFQATT, CDR2 SNEGSKA (reference sequence). Between the trimmed V and J ends, which lost 4 bases and 6 bases, there was a span of 6 bases. CDR3 length: 10 residues. Measured with immunoSEQ multiplex PCR; TCRdb has only the in-frame clones, and not every one. The sample lists roughly 360,000 clones, 85% to 90% occurring once. Material: PBMCs or T cells enriched from blood (not recorded which). The V and J genes are TRBV20-1 and TRBJ1-2, with D uncertain. This sequence originates from a woman younger than 45 with acute COVID-19. In DNA form, the CDR3 reads TGCAGTGCTAACAGAAATGGCTACACCTTC. Its protein is CSANRNGYTF.